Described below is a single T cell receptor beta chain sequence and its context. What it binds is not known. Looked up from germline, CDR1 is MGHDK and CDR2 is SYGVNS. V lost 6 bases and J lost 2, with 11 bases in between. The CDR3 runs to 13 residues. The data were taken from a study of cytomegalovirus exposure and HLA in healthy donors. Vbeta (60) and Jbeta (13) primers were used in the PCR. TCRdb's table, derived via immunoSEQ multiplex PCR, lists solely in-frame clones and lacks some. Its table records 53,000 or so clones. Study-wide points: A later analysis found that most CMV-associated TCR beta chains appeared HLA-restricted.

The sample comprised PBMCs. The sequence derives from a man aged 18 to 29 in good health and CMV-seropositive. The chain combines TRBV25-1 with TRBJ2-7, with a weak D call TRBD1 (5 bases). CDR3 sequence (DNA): TGTGCCAGCAGAGGGGTTGAGACCTACGAGCAGTACTTC. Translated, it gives CASRGVETYEQYF.